The present T cell receptor (beta chain) was sequenced within a study of T cell changes during pregnancy in multiple sclerosis. Germline CDR1 MNHEY, CDR2 SVGAGI. CDR3 length: 14 amino acids. Between the trimmed V and J ends, which lost 5 bases and 11 bases, there was a span of 18 bases. Here immunoSEQ multiplex PCR was the method, and the copy in TCRdb shows in-frame clones only, minus some. The sample holds tens of thousands of clones; about 94% are singletons and the top ten take around 0.47%. The starting material was CD4+ T cells from peripheral blood mononuclear cells, obtained in the first trimester of pregnancy. The V and J genes are TRBV6-5 and TRBJ1-4; D call uncertain. This receptor was taken from a female donor with multiple sclerosis, enrolled in a pregnancy study. The DNA for the CDR3 is TGTGCCAGCAGTCCACAGAGCCTAACCCCCAAACTGTTTTTT. Protein: CASSPQSLTPKLFF.